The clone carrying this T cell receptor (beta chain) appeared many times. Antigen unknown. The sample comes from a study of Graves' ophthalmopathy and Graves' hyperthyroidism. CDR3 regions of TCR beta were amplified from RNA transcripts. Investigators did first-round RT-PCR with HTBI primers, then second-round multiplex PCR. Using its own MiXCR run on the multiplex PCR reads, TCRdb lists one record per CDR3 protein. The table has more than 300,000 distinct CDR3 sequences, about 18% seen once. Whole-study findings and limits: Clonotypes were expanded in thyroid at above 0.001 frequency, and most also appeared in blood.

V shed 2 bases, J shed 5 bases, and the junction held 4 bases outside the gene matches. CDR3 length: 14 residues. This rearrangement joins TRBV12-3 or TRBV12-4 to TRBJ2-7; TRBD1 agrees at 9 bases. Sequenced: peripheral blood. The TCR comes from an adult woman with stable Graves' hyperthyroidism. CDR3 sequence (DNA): TGTGCCAGCAGTTTAACAGGGGGCGTGGACGAGCAGTACTTC. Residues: CASSLTGGVDEQYF.